This is a list of T cell receptor beta chains from one sample in a study of T cell changes during pregnancy in multiple sclerosis. Generated by immunoSEQ multiplex PCR, the TCRdb table keeps only in-frame clones and is missing some. Of about 68,000 clones in the sample, less than 95% are singletons; the top ten hold approximately 0.84%. The sample consisted of peripheral blood, taken in the second trimester of pregnancy. The source is a female donor with multiple sclerosis, enrolled in a pregnancy study. CDR3s include the opening cysteine and the closing phenylalanine or tryptophan. Fields, in order: V gene, J gene, D gene, CDR3 DNA, CDR3 protein. D genes are given only for firm matches.

>TRBV6-6|TRBJ1-2|-
TGTGCCAGCAGTTACTCGAACATGGGCCAGGGCAATGGCTACACCTTC
CASSYSNMGQGNGYTF
>TRBV2|TRBJ2-7|-
TGTGCCAGCAGCCTCCAGGTAGGGGCCTACGAGCAGTACTTC
CASSLQVGAYEQYF
>TRBV19|TRBJ1-5|-
TGTGCCAGTAGTATAGTCACAGGTAATCAGCCCCAGCATTTT
CASSIVTGNQPQHF
>TRBV7-3|TRBJ2-1|TRBD1
TGTGCCAGCAGCTCCAGCGGACAGGGGAGCAATGAGCAGTTCTTC
CASSSSGQGSNEQFF
>TRBV7-9|TRBJ1-1|-
TGTGCCAGCAGCTTTGGGGGGGCTTCAACTGAAGCTTTCTTT
CASSFGGASTEAFF
>TRBV11-3|TRBJ2-7|TRBD1
TGTGCCAGCAGCTTCAGGACAGGGGAACCCTACGAGCAGTACTTC
CASSFRTGEPYEQYF
>TRBV2|TRBJ2-7|-
TGTGCCAGCAGTGGCAGGTCCCAGGCCTCCGCGTACGAGCAGTACTTC
CASSGRSQASAYEQYF
>TRBV11-2|TRBJ2-1|-
TGTGCCAGCAGCGTTGGTCAGGGACTCTACAATGAGCAGTTCTTC
CASSVGQGLYNEQFF
>TRBV6-4|TRBJ2-3|TRBD1
TGTGCCAGCAGTAGCACAGGGGGCACAGATACGCAGTATTTT
CASSSTGGTDTQYF
>TRBV5-4|TRBJ2-7|-
TGTGCCAGCAGCCTGGGGCAGGTGTCCTACGAGCAGTACTTC
CASSLGQVSYEQYF
>TRBV7-6|TRBJ2-1|TRBD2
TGTGCCAGCAGCCGCGTAGGTACTAGCGGGCGTCCTAGGAATGAGCAGTTCTTC
CASSRVGTSGRPRNEQFF